This TCR beta chain originates from a study of shared clonotypes between healthy human individuals. Every subset had its genomic DNA shared out evenly among several immunoSEQ plates. The data were produced by immunoSEQ multiplex PCR, yet TCRdb's version contains in-frame clones alone and is incomplete. The table includes approximately 500,000 clones, 65% to 85% detected once. About this clone itself: Since a far larger clone is one base different, this is likely a read error.

This TCR was recovered from a woman aged 40 to 49 in good health. Some clones in this sample may be carry-over from other donors' samples. Sample: PBMCs.

The CDR3 DNA sequence: TGTGCCAGCCTTAAAACTCAGGAGGATCAGCCCCAGCATTTT. As protein: CASLKTQEDQPQHF. This chain links TRBV28 with TRBJ1-5, with D unresolved. CDR3 length: 14 residues. Germline-derived CDR1 and CDR2 are MDHEN and SYDVKM. The germline V and J ends were trimmed by 8 bases and 5 bases, with 16 bases remaining between them.